What follows are 22 T cell receptor beta chains derived from one specimen sequenced in a study of blood T cell repertoires in COVID-19. Using immunoSEQ multiplex PCR, the repertoire was profiled, and TCRdb retains in-frame clones only, with some absent. The table has approximately 180,000 clones, over 80% seen once. Specimen: peripheral blood. The receptors stem from a woman aged 45-65 years with acute or convalescent COVID-19.

This clone was observed a single time. V gene TRBV4-1 combines with J gene TRBJ1-1, with a weak D call TRBD1 (5 bases). The CDR3 totals 14 residues. V was trimmed by 4 bases and J by 1 base, leaving 10 bases between them. Germline assignment: CDR1 MGHRA and CDR2 YSYEKL. The CDR3 DNA sequence: TGCGCCAGCAGCCTGAACGGGGGGAACACTGAAGCTTTCTTT. As protein: CASSLNGGNTEAFF.

The J gene is TRBJ1-1, the V gene TRBV18; 8 bases fit TRBD1. Germline CDR1 KGHSH, CDR2 LQKENI. The CDR3 covers 13 residues. V was clipped by 5 bases and J by 5 bases; unmatched bases: 4. In nucleotides, the CDR3 is TGTGCCAGCTCAGGACAGGGTGGGACTGAAGCTTTCTTT. Translating it yields CASSGQGGTEAFF.

This clone came up once. J is TRBJ2-4 and V is TRBV30, with 11 bases lining up with TRBD1. CDR3 size: 18 residues. Germline CDR1 is GTSNPN and CDR2 is SVGIG (reference sequence). Germline trimming cut 1 base from V and 0 bases from J; bases unmatched to any gene: 8. CDR3 loop: CAWSAGTGGSLAKNIQYF. The CDR3 DNA is TGTGCCTGGAGTGCCGGGACAGGGGGGTCCCTAGCCAAAAACATTCAGTACTTC.

The genes are TRBV7-9 and TRBJ1-1, with D tentatively TRBD1 (6 bases). The CDR3 has 15 residues. In germline, CDR1 is SEHNR, CDR2 FQNEAQ (reference sequence). V was cut by 6 bases and J by 5 bases, with 19 bases left in between. CDR3 in amino acids: CASSPLGGRFTEAFF. In nucleotides, the CDR3 is TGTGCCAGCAGTCCCCTCGGGGGGCGGTTTACTGAAGCTTTCTTT.

V gene TRBV27 combines with J gene TRBJ1-3, with TRBD1 as a possible D gene (5 bases). The V gene's germline CDR1 is MNHEY and CDR2 SMNVEV (reference sequence). With 5 bases removed from V and 15 bases from J, the gap between germline ends came to 17 bases. The CDR3 totals 12 residues. This chain's CDR3 is CASSPKGPTRYF. CDR3 coding DNA: TGTGCCAGCAGTCCCAAGGGGCCGACCCGATATTTT.

The chain has TRBV12-5 and TRBJ2-2; the match to TRBD2 covers 9 bases. V was clipped by 6 bases and J by 7 bases; unmatched bases: 12. Germline values: CDR1 LGHNT, CDR2 FRNRAP. This CDR3 is 16 amino acids long. This CDR3 reads CASGPIAGAGDGELFF. For the CDR3, the DNA is TGTGCTAGTGGCCCAATAGCGGGGGCCGGCGACGGGGAGCTGTTTTTT.

The V and J genes are TRBV6-4 and TRBJ2-7, with D perhaps TRBD2 (5 bases). From germline, CDR1 is MRHNA and CDR2 SNTAGT. The CDR3 is made up of 13 amino acids. The V gene lost 11 bases and the J gene lost 2 bases, with 16 bases spanning the gap. This chain's CDR3 is CAAAGLAAYEQYF. The CDR3, as DNA: TGTGCCGCGGCCGGTCTAGCCGCCTACGAGCAGTACTTC.

The chain couples TRBV6-2 or TRBV6-3 to TRBJ2-2; 9 positions agree with TRBD1. The CDR3 has 15 amino acids. V was pared by 6 bases and J by 4 bases, with 6 bases of the junction left unmatched. Germline CDR1 MNHEY, CDR2 SVGEGT. The CDR3 loop reads CASSNRDRATGELFF. The CDR3 DNA reads as TGTGCCAGCAGCAACCGGGACAGGGCCACCGGGGAGCTGTTTTTT.

This chain uses TRBV6-2 or TRBV6-3 with TRBJ2-6, with no clear D. V was cut by 4 bases and J by 0 bases, with 7 bases left in between. Germline V lookup: CDR1 MNHEY, CDR2 SVGEGT. The CDR3 consists of 15 residues. The CDR3 sequence is CASSSQRSGANVLTF. For the CDR3, the DNA is TGTGCCAGCAGTTCTCAGCGCTCTGGGGCCAACGTCCTGACTTTC.

CDR3 sequence reads: CASSSRGNEQFF. The CDR3 DNA reads as TGTGCCAGCAGCTCGAGGGGGAATGAGCAGTTCTTC. The chain links TRBV11-3 to TRBJ2-1, with a weak D call TRBD1 (6 bases). The CDR3 is 12 amino acids. The germline gives CDR1 SGHNT, CDR2 YENEEA. The V and J ends lost 4 bases and 7 bases respectively, with 8 bases between them.

This clone was seen a few times. V and J are TRBV19 and TRBJ1-5, with D unresolved. The V end lost 6 bases, the J end lost 7 bases, and 19 bases lay between the germline ends. CDR1 and CDR2 from the germline V gene are LNHDA and SQIVND (reference sequence). The CDR3 consists of 15 residues. DNA for the CDR3: TGTGCCAGTAGGGTTTCTGTCGGGGTTGGGCAGCCCCAGCATTTT. This encodes CASRVSVGVGQPQHF.

V usage is TRBV6-5 and J usage is TRBJ1-1, with a weak D call TRBD1 (6 bases). From germline, CDR1 is MNHEY and CDR2 SVGAGI. The length of the CDR3 is 14 residues. Deletions cut 5 bases from V and 1 base from J, with 11 bases between. The CDR3 region is CASSRQAQNTEAFF. CDR3 in DNA: TGTGCCAGCAGTAGACAGGCCCAGAACACTGAAGCTTTCTTT.

The rearrangement uses TRBV6-5 and TRBJ1-2, with D perhaps TRBD1 (5 bases). V was pared by 4 bases and J by 4 bases, with 13 bases between. The CDR3 length is 14 residues. Germline assignment: CDR1 MNHEY and CDR2 SVGAGI. The CDR3 region has the DNA TGTGCCAGCAGTTTCCTCAGGGATGGCTATGGCTACACCTTC. Amino acids: CASSFLRDGYGYTF.

The CDR3 protein is CAVGRGLVGYTF. The DNA of the CDR3 is TGTGCCGTCGGAAGGGGGCTAGTTGGCTACACCTTC. The V call is TRBV24-1, the J call TRBJ1-2; the match to TRBD1 covers 7 bases. The CDR3 spans 12 residues. V shed 12 bases and J 7 bases; nucleotides not matched to a gene: 10. Germline V gives CDR1 KGHDR, CDR2 SFDVKD.

The J gene is TRBJ1-4, the V gene TRBV6-6, with 7 nucleotides matching TRBD1. The germline CDR1 and CDR2 sequences are MNHNY and SVGAGI (reference sequence). The CDR3 is 17 amino acids. Trimming at V came to 6 bases and at J to 5 bases, leaving 15 bases not matched to a gene. Written as DNA, the CDR3 is TGTGCCAGCAGCCGATTCTCGGACAGGAGGTTGAATGAAAAACTGTTTTTT. It codes for CASSRFSDRRLNEKLFF.

The chain joins TRBV10-3 to TRBJ2-7; 10 bases line up with TRBD1. The CDR3 covers 14 residues. V lost 5 bases and J lost 2; bases outside the gene matches: 3. CDR1 is ENHRY and CDR2 is SYGVKD in the germline V gene. The CDR3, as DNA: TGTGCCATCAGTACCGGGACAGGGGCCTACGAGCAGTACTTC. The encoded protein is CAISTGTGAYEQYF.

V gene TRBV7-3 combines with J gene TRBJ2-1; 7 bases map to TRBD1. Germline V lookup: CDR1 SGHTA, CDR2 FQGTGA. Unmatched junction bases numbered 4, after V lost 5 bases and J lost 0 bases. CDR3 size: 15 residues. CDR3 sequence: CASSPWDSSYNEQFF. CDR3 nucleotide sequence: TGTGCCAGCAGCCCATGGGACAGCTCCTACAATGAGCAGTTCTTC.

This chain uses TRBV2 with TRBJ1-5, with D uncertain. This CDR3 has 14 amino acids. V lost 1 base and J lost 6, with 10 bases in between. CDR1 is SNHLY and CDR2 is FYNNEI in the germline V gene. The CDR3 loop reads CASSEGRSFQPQHF. For the CDR3, the DNA is TGTGCCAGCAGTGAAGGTAGGAGTTTTCAGCCCCAGCATTTT.

The genes are TRBV19 and TRBJ1-4; TRBD1 aligns across 7 bases. CDR3 length: 13 amino acids. Germline lookup yields CDR1 LNHDA and CDR2 SQIVND (reference sequence). Trimming took 8 bases from V and 8 from J; bases not matched to a gene: 8. The CDR3 spells CASGTGDREKLFF. CDR3 bases: TGTGCCAGTGGTACAGGGGACCGGGAAAAACTGTTTTTT. Complete variable domain (other parts from reference TRBV19 and TRBJ1-4): DGGITQSPKYLFRKEGQNVTLSCEQNLNHDAMYWYRQDPGQGLRLIYYSQIVNDFQKGDIAEGYSVSREKKESFPLTVTSAQKNPTAFYLCASGTGDREKLFFGSGTQLSVL.

The chain couples TRBV27 to TRBJ1-6; possibly TRBD1 for D (5 bases). The CDR3 loop spans 15 amino acids. From germline, CDR1 is MNHEY and CDR2 SMNVEV (reference sequence). Trimming shortened V by 3 bases and J by 0 bases, and 6 bases separated the two germline ends. The CDR3 DNA sequence: TGTGCCAGCAGTTTCGGGGGCTCCTATAATTCACCCCTCCACTTT. Its translation: CASSFGGSYNSPLHF.

V usage is TRBV9 and J usage is TRBJ2-2; D call uncertain. Between the trimmed V and J ends, which lost 3 bases and 3 bases, there was a span of 3 bases. The germline CDR1 and CDR2 sequences are SGDLS and YYNGEE. This CDR3 contains 12 residues. The CDR3 region has the DNA TGTGCCAGCAGCGACTACACCGGGGAGCTGTTTTTT. Translated, it gives CASSDYTGELFF. Full variable domain (missing parts from reference TRBV9 and TRBJ2-2): DSGVTQTPKHLITATGQRVTLRCSPRSGDLSVYWYQQSLDQGLQFLIQYYNGEERAKGNILERFSAQQFPDLHSELNLSSLELGDSALYFCASSDYTGELFFGEGSRLTVL.

Relative to its sample, this clone is medium-sized. The V and J genes are TRBV4-2 and TRBJ2-6; the D is unclear. V dropped 0 bases and J dropped 0 bases, with 6 bases sitting between them. Germline V CDR1 and CDR2: LGHNA, YNFKEQ. The CDR3 totals 16 residues. The DNA of the CDR3 is TGTGCCAGCAGCCAAGATCTGAGCTCTGGGGCCAACGTCCTGACTTTC. Translated, it gives CASSQDLSSGANVLTF.